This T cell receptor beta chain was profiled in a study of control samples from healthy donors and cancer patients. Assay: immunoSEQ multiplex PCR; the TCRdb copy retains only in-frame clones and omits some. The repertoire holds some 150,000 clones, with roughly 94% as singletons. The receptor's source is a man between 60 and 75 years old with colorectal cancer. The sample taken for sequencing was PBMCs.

CDR3 coding DNA: TGTGCCAGCAGCTTAAGCGGGGGGGCGGGCACAGATACGCAGTATTTT. Translating it yields CASSLSGGAGTDTQYF. V is TRBV7-6 and J is TRBJ2-3; the match to TRBD2 covers 10 bases. Germline loops: CDR1 SGHVS, CDR2 FNYEAQ. With 2 bases clipped from V and 1 base from J, the junction kept 3 bases outside the gene matches. There are 16 residues in the CDR3.